This T cell receptor (beta chain) emerged from a study of T cell responses to AZD1222 COVID-19 vaccine. Study in general: It was second doses at about 4 or about 12 weeks that were pooled. Findings and limits, study-wide: Possibly, clonal diversity was underestimated; donors were largely white British and included more females. Just a handful of AZD1222 recipients were seropositive at baseline.

Libraries were prepared by immunoSEQ multiplex PCR; TCRdb keeps only in-frame clonotypes and omits some of them. The table lists 85,000 to 100,000 clones, approximately 88% of them singletons. Worth noting for this clone: The target antigen is unknown.

Germline CDR1 reads GTSNPN; CDR2 reads SVGIG (reference sequence). The CDR3 totals 12 residues. V lost 4 bases and J 4 bases, leaving 10 bases between the germline ends. The clonotype comes from an adult in good health. The material was peripheral blood, obtained on day 0 of AZD1222 vaccination. The V call is TRBV30, the J call TRBJ1-1, with a tentative D call TRBD1 (5 bases). The CDR3 region has the DNA TGTGCCTGGAATTTGGGGCCCACTGAAGCTTTCTTT. It specifies CAWNLGPTEAFF.